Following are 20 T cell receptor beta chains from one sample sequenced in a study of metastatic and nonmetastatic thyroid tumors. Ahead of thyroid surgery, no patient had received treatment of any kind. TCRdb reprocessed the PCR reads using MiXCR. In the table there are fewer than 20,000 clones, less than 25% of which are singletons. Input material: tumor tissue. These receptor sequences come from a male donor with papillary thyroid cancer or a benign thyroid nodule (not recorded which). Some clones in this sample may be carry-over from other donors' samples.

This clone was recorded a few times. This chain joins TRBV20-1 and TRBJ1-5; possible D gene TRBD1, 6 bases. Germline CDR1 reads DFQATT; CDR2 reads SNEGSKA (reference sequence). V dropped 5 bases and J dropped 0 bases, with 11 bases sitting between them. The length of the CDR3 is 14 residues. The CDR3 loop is CSAPDRSSNQPQHF. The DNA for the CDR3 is TGCAGTGCTCCCGACAGGTCTAGCAATCAGCCCCAGCATTTT.

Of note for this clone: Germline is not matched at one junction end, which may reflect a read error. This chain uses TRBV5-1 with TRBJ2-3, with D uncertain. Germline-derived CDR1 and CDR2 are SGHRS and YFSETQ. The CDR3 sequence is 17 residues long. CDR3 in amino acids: CASSFSYVGGSTDTRYF. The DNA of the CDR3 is TGCGCCAGCAGCTTTTCATACGTTGGCGGAAGCACGGATACGCGGTATTTT. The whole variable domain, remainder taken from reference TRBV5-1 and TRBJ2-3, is KAGVTQTPRYLIKTRGQQVTLSCSPISGHRSVSWYQQTPGQGLQFLFEYFSETQRNKGNFPGRFSGRQFSNSRSEMNVSTLELGDSALYLCASSFSYVGGSTDTRYFGPGTRLTVL.

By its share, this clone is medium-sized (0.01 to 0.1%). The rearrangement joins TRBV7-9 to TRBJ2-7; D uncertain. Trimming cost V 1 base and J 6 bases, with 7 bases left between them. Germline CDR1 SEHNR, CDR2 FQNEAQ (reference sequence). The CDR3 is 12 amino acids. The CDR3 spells CASSLDLSEQYF. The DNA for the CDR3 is TGTGCCAGCAGCTTAGATTTATCCGAGCAGTACTTC.

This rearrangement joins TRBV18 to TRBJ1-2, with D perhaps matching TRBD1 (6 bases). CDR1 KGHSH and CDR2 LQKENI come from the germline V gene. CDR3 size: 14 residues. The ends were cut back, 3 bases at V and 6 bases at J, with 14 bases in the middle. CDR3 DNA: TGTGCCAGCTCACCCGTAGACAGGTCGGATGGCTACACCTTC. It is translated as CASSPVDRSDGYTF.

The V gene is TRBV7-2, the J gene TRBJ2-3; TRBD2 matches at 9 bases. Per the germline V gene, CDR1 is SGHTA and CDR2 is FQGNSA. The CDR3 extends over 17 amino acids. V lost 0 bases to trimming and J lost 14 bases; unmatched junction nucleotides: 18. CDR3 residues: CASSLAGVAGAIDTRYF. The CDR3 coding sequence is TGTGCCAGCAGCTTAGCAGGTGTAGCGGGGGCTATAGATACGAGGTATTTT.

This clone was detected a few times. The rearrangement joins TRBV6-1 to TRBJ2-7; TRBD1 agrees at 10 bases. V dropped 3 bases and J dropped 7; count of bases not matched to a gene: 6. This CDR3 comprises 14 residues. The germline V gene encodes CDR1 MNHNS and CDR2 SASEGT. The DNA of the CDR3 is TGTGCCAGCAGTGACCTAGACAGGGGGCTTGAGCAGTACTTC. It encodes CASSDLDRGLEQYF.

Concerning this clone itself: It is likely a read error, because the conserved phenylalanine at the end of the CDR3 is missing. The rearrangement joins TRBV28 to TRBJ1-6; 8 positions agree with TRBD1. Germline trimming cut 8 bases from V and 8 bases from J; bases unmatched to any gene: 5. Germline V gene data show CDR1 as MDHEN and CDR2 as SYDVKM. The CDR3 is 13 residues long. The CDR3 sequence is CASGQGAHSPLHL. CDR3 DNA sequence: TGTGCCAGCGGACAGGGTGCCCATTCACCCCTCCACCTT.

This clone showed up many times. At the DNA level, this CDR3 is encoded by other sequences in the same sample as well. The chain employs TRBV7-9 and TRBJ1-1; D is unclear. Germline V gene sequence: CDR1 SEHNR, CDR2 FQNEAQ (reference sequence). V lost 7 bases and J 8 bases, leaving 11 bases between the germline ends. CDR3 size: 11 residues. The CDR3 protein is CASTLGTEAFF. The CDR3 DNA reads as TGTGCCAGCACCCTGGGAACCGAAGCTTTCTTT.

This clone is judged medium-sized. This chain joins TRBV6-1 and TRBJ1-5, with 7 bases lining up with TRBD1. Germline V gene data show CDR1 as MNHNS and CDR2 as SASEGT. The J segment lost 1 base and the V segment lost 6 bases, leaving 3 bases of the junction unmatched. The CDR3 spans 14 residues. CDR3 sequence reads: CASRTGSSNQPQHF. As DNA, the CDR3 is TGTGCCAGCAGGACAGGGAGCAGCAATCAGCCCCAGCATTTT.

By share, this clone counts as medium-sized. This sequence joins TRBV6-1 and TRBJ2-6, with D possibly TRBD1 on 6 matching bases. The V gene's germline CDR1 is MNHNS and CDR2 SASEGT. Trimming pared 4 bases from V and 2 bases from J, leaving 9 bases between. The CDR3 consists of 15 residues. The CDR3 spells CASSVHRAGANVLTF. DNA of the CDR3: TGTGCCAGCAGTGTGCACAGGGCTGGGGCCAACGTCCTGACTTTC.

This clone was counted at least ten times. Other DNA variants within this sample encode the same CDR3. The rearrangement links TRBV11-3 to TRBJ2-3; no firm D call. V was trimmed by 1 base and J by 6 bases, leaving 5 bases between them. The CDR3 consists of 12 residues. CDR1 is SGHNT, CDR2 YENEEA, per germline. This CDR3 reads CASSLVPDTQYF. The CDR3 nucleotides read TGTGCCAGCAGCTTAGTTCCCGATACGCAGTATTTT.

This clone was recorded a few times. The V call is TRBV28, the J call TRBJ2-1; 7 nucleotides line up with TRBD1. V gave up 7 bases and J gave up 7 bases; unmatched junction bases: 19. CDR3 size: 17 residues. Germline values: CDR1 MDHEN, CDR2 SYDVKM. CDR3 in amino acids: CASIFWGAQGSLNEQFF. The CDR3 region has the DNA TGTGCCAGCATTTTCTGGGGAGCACAGGGGAGTTTAAATGAGCAGTTCTTC. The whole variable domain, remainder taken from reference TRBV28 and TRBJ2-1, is DVKVTQSSRYLVKRTGEKVFLECVQDMDHENMFWYRQDPGLGLRLIYFSYDVKMKEKGDIPEGYSVSREKKERFSLILESASTNQTSMYLCASIFWGAQGSLNEQFFGPGTRLTVL.

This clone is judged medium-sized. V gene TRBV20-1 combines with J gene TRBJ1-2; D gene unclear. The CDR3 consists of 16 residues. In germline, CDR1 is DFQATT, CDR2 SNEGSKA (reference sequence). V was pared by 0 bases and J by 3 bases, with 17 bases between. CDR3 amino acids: CSARDSVLRGDYGYTF. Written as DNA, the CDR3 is TGCAGTGCTAGAGATTCAGTTCTTCGTGGTGACTATGGCTACACCTTC.

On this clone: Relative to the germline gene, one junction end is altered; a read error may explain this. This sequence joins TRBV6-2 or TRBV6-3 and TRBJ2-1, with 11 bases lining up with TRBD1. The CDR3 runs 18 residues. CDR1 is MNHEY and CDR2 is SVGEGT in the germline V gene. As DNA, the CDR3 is TGTGCCAGCAGTTACGAGGGACAGGGGGTATCGTGCTGCAATGAGCAGTTCTTT. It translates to CASSYEGQGVSCCNEQFF.

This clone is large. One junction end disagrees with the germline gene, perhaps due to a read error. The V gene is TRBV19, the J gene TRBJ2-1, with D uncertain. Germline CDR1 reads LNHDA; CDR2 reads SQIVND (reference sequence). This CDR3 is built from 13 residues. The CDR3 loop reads CASSIGPYDEQFF. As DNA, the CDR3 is TGTGCCAGTAGTATTGGACCCTACGATGAGCAGTTCTTC. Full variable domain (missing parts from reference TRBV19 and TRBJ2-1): DGGITQSPKYLFRKEGQNVTLSCEQNLNHDAMYWYRQDPGQGLRLIYYSQIVNDFQKGDIAEGYSVSREKKESFPLTVTSAQKNPTAFYLCASSIGPYDEQFFGPGTRLTVL.

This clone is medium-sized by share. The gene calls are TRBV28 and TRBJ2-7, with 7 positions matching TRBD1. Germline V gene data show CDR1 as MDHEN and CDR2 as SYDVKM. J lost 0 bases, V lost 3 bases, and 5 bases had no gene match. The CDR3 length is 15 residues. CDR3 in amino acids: CASSFLGQSSYEQYF. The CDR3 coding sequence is TGTGCCAGCAGTTTTCTGGGACAGAGCTCCTACGAGCAGTACTTC.

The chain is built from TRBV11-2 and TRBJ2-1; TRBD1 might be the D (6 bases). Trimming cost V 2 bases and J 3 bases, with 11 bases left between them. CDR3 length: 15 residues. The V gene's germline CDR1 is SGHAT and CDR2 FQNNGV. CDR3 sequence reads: CASSLRQALYNEQFF. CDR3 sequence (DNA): TGTGCCAGCAGCTTAAGACAGGCACTCTACAATGAGCAGTTCTTC.

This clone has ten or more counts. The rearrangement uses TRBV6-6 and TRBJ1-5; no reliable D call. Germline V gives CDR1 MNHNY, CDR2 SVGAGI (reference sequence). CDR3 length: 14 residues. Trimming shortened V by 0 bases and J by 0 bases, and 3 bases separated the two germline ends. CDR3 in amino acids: CASSYSNSNQPQHF. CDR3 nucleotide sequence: TGTGCCAGCAGTTACTCGAATAGCAATCAGCCCCAGCATTTT.

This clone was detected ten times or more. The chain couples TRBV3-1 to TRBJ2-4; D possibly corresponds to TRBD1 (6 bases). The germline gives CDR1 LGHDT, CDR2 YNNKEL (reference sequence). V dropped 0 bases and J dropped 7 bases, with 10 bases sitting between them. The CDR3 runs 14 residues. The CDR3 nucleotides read TGTGCCAGCAGCCAAGAGAATAGGGGGAACATTCAGTACTTC. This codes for CASSQENRGNIQYF.

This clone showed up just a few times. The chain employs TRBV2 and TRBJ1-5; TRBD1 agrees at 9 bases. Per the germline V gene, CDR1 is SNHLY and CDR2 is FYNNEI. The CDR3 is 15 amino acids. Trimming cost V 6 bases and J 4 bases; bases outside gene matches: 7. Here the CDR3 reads CASSLGTGRNQPQHF. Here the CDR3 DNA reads TGTGCCAGCAGCCTAGGGACAGGGCGTAATCAGCCCCAGCATTTT.